The 13 T cell receptor beta chains below come from one sample, sequenced in a study of technical replicates of blood from several donors. TCRdb's table, derived via immunoSEQ multiplex PCR, lists solely in-frame clones and lacks some. Of roughly 62,000 clones listed, roughly 91% were seen once; the top ten hold 4.5% to 5%. Sequenced: PBMCs. All receptors derive from a human donor in good health. Some clones in this sample may be carry-over from other donors' samples.

The chain joins TRBV5-1 to TRBJ2-3; 8 bases line up with TRBD1. The V gene end was trimmed by 0 bases and the J gene end by 4 bases; junction bases not matched to a gene: 1. This CDR3 has 14 residues. Per germline, CDR1 SGHRS and CDR2 YFSETQ. The CDR3 sequence is CASSLARGPDTQYF. The CDR3 coding sequence is TGCGCCAGCAGCTTGGCCAGGGGGCCAGATACGCAGTATTTT. The variable domain in full, completed from reference TRBV5-1 and TRBJ2-3, reads KAGVTQTPRYLIKTRGQQVTLSCSPISGHRSVSWYQQTPGQGLQFLFEYFSETQRNKGNFPGRFSGRQFSNSRSEMNVSTLELGDSALYLCASSLARGPDTQYFGPGTRLTVL.

The J gene is TRBJ2-5, the V gene TRBV7-9; weak D call: TRBD1 (5 bases). The CDR3 is 15 residues long. V was shortened by 5 bases and J by 5 bases, with 18 bases between the two germline ends. Germline V gene lookup returns CDR1 SEHNR and CDR2 FQNEAQ (reference sequence). CDR3 coding DNA: TGTGCCAGCAGCAACAGGTCCCCTATGGAGGAGACCCAGTACTTC. Amino acid sequence: CASSNRSPMEETQYF.

V usage is TRBV5-6 and J usage is TRBJ2-3, with 7 bases lining up with TRBD1. Germline V gene sequence: CDR1 SGHDT, CDR2 YYEEEE. After removal of 0 bases from V and 0 bases from J, the junction contained 4 bases not matched to a gene. The CDR3 has 16 residues. The CDR3 nucleotides read TGTGCCAGCAGCTTGGCTCCGGGACAGAGCACAGATACGCAGTATTTT. Its protein product is CASSLAPGQSTDTQYF. Based on the CDR3 plus reference TRBV5-6 and TRBJ2-3, the full variable domain is DAGVTQSPTHLIKTRGQQVTLRCSPKSGHDTVSWYQQALGQGPQFIFQYYEEEERQRGNFPDRFSGHQFPNYSSELNVNALLLGDSALYLCASSLAPGQSTDTQYFGPGTRLTVL.

The chain links TRBV6-5 to TRBJ2-3; 9 bases are a match to TRBD2. CDR3 length: 15 residues. Per germline, CDR1 MNHEY and CDR2 SVGAGI. With V trimmed by 1 base and J by 4 bases, 3 bases remained unmatched. DNA of the CDR3: TGTGCCAGCAGTTACTTAGCGGGAGTCGCAGATACGCAGTATTTT. Protein product: CASSYLAGVADTQYF.

This chain uses TRBV5-1 with TRBJ2-5, with TRBD2 matching over 10 bases. Germline trimming cut 0 bases from V and 2 bases from J; bases unmatched to any gene: 7. The CDR3 extends over 17 amino acids. Germline CDR1 reads SGHRS; CDR2 reads YFSETQ. The CDR3 bases are TGCGCCAGCAGCTTGGCCGGTTCTAGCGGGGGTCAAGAGACCCAGTACTTC. It encodes CASSLAGSSGGQETQYF.

The chain links TRBV19 to TRBJ2-5; TRBD1 matches 12 bases. Germline V gives CDR1 LNHDA, CDR2 SQIVND (reference sequence). With 7 bases clipped from V and 5 bases from J, the junction kept 5 bases outside the gene matches. This CDR3 comprises 14 residues. In DNA, the CDR3 is TGTGCCAGTACGGGACAGGGGGCAGTCGAGACCCAGTACTTC. It specifies CASTGQGAVETQYF.

The chain links TRBV5-4 to TRBJ2-5; TRBD2 aligns across 12 bases. The V gene end was trimmed by 4 bases and the J gene end by 7 bases; junction bases not matched to a gene: 14. The CDR3 covers 17 residues. Per germline, CDR1 SGHNT and CDR2 YYREEE (reference sequence). The CDR3 region is CASSPGGLAGTRGTQYF. CDR3 DNA sequence: TGTGCCAGCAGCCCGGGCGGACTAGCGGGGACCCGTGGGACCCAGTACTTC.

The chain carries TRBV6-1 and TRBJ2-3, with D perhaps matching TRBD2 (5 bases). Germline V lookup: CDR1 MNHNS, CDR2 SASEGT. The CDR3 sequence is 15 residues long. Trimming pared 6 bases from V and 4 bases from J, leaving 17 bases between. CDR3 in amino acids: CASSRTLQGPDTQYF. In nucleotides, the CDR3 is TGTGCCAGCAGCCGGACTCTTCAAGGACCAGATACGCAGTATTTT.

The gene calls are TRBV5-1 and TRBJ1-3; 7 bases agree with TRBD1. Losses at the gene ends were 1 base for V and 4 bases for J; bases not matched to a gene: 8. Germline CDR1 is SGHRS and CDR2 is YFSETQ. The CDR3 length is 16 residues. The CDR3 DNA is TGCGCCAGCAGCTTGACAGGGGAGGTTGCAGGAAACACCATATATTTT. It specifies CASSLTGEVAGNTIYF.

The CDR3 sequence is CASREPSGGAGVGEAFF. CDR3 DNA: TGTGCCAGCAGGGAACCATCAGGGGGCGCGGGGGTCGGTGAAGCTTTCTTT. The J gene is TRBJ1-1, the V gene TRBV6-1, with 8 bases that match TRBD1. Per germline, CDR1 MNHNS and CDR2 SASEGT. V shed 6 bases, J shed 7 bases, and the junction held 19 bases outside the gene matches. This CDR3 comprises 17 residues.

J is TRBJ2-1 and V is TRBV6-5; maybe TRBD1 (6 bases). Germline V gene sequence: CDR1 MNHEY, CDR2 SVGAGI. CDR3 length: 15 amino acids. Trimming cost V 0 bases and J 8 bases, with 14 bases left between them. CDR3 DNA sequence: TGTGCCAGCAGTTACTCGGCAGGGGCTCTCGATGAGCAGTTCTTC. This codes for CASSYSAGALDEQFF.

The J gene is TRBJ2-1, the V gene TRBV7-3, with D tentatively TRBD2 (7 bases). This CDR3 spans 14 amino acids. CDR1 SGHTA and CDR2 FQGTGA come from the germline V gene. With 5 bases removed from V and 7 bases from J, the gap between germline ends came to 15 bases. As DNA, the CDR3 is TGTGCCAGCAGCCAAGGGGGGGGGCAAAATGAGCAGTTCTTC. Encoded protein: CASSQGGGQNEQFF.

The chain uses TRBV7-3 and TRBJ2-2; 12 positions agree with TRBD2. This CDR3 has 18 amino acids. J gave up 2 bases and V 2 bases, and 6 bases lay outside the gene matches. Germline values: CDR1 SGHTA, CDR2 FQGTGA. The CDR3 is CASSLLSSGGVNTGELFF. CDR3 sequence (DNA): TGTGCCAGCAGCTTACTGTCTAGCGGGGGGGTAAACACCGGGGAGCTGTTTTTT.